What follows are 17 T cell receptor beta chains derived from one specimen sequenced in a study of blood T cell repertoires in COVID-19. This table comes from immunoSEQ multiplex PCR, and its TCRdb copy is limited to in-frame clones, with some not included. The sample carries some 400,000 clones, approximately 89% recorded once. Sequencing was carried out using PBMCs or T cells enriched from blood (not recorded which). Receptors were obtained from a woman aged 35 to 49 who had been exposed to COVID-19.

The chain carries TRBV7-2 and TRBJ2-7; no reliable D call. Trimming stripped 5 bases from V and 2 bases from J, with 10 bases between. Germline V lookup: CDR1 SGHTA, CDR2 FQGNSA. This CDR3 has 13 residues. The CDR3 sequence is CASSHGVTYEQYF. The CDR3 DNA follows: TGTGCCAGCAGCCACGGTGTCACCTACGAGCAGTACTTC.

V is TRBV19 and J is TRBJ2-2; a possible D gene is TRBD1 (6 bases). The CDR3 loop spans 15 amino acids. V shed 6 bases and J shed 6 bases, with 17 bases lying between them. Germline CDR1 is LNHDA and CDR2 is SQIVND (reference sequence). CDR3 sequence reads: CASSALQGSPGELFF. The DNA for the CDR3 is TGTGCCAGTAGCGCATTACAGGGATCTCCCGGGGAGCTGTTTTTT.

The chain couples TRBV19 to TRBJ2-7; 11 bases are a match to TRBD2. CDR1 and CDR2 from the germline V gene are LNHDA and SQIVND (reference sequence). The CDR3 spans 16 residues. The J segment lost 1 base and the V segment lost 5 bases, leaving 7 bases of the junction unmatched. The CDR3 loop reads CASSGSSGGPSYEQYF. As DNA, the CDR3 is TGTGCCAGTAGTGGCTCTAGCGGGGGGCCGTCCTACGAGCAGTACTTC.

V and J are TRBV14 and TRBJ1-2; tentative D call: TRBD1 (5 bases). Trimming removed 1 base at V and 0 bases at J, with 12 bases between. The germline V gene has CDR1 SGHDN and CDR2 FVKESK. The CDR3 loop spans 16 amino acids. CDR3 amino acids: CASSQGGTGPNYGYTF. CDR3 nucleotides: TGTGCCAGCAGCCAAGGGGGTACAGGACCTAACTATGGCTACACCTTC.

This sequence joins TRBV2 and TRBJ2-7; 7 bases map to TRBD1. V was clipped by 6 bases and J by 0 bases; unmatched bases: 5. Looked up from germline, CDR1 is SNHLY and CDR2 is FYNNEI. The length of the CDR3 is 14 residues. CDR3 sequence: CASRGQTSSYEQYF. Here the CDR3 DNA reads TGTGCCAGCAGGGGACAGACGAGCTCCTACGAGCAGTACTTC.

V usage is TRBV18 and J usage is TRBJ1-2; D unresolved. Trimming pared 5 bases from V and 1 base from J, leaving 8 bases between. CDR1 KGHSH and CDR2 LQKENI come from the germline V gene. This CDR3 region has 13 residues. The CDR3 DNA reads TGTGCCAGCTCAGGAGGAATTAACTATGGCTACACCTTC. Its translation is CASSGGINYGYTF.

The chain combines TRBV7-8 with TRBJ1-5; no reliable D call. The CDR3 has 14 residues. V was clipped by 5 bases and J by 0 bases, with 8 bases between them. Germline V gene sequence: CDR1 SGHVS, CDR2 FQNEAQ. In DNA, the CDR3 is TGTGCCAGCAGCCCGAGTAGTAGCAATCAGCCCCAGCATTTT. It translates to CASSPSSSNQPQHF.

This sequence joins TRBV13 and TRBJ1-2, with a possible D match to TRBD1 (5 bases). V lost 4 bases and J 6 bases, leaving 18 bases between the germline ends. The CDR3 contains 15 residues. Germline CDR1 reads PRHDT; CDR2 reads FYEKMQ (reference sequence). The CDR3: CASSSRGGRFDGYTF. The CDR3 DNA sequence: TGTGCCAGCAGCTCCCGGGGGGGGAGGTTTGATGGCTACACCTTC.

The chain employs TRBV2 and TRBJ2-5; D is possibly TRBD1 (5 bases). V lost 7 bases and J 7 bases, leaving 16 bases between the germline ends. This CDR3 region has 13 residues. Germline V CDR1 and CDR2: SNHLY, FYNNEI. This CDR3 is CASTRAEEGTQYF. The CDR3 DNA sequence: TGTGCCAGCACCAGGGCTGAAGAAGGGACCCAGTACTTC.

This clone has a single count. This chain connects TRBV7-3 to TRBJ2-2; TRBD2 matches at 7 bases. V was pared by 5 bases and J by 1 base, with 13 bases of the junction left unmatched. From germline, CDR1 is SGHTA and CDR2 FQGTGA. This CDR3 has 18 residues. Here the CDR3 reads CASSLTNWDYLNTGELFF. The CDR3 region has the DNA TGTGCCAGCAGCCTCACTAATTGGGACTATTTGAACACCGGGGAGCTGTTTTTT.

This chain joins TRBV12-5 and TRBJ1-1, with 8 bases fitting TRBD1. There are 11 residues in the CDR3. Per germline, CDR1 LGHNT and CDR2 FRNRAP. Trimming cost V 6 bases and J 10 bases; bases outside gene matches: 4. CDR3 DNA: TGTGCTAGTGGCATCAGGGGGCGAGCTTTCTTT. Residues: CASGIRGRAFF.

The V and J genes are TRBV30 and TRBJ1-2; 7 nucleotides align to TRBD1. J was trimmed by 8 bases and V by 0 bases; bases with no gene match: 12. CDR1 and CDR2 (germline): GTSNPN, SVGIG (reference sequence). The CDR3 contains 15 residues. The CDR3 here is CAWSVQGRLLIGYTF. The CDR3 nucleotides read TGTGCCTGGAGTGTACAGGGGCGTCTGCTTATCGGCTACACCTTC.

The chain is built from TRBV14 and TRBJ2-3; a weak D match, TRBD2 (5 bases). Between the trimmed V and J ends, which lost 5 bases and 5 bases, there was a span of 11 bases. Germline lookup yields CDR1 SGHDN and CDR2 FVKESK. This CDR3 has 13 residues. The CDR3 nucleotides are TGTGCCAGCAGCTGGGCCAGCGGAGATACGCAGTATTTT. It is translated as CASSWASGDTQYF.

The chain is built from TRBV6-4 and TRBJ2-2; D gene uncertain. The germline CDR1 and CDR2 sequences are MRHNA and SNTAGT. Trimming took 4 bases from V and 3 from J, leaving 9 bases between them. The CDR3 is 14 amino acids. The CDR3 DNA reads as TGTGCCAGCAGTGCAGGAACACACACCGGGGAGCTGTTTTTT. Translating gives CASSAGTHTGELFF.

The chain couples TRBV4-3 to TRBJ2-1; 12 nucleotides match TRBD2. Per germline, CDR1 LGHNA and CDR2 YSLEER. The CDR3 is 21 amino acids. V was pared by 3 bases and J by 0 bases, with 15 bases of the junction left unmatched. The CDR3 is CASSHPPLTSGRPSSYNEQFF. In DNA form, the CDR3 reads TGCGCCAGCAGCCACCCCCCACTTACTAGCGGGAGGCCGAGCTCCTACAATGAGCAGTTCTTC.

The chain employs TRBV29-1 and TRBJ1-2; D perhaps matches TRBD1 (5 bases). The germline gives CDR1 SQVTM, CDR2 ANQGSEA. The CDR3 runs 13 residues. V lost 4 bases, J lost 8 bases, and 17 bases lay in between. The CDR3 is CSVADRLGGGYTF. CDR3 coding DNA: TGCAGCGTTGCCGACCGCCTGGGGGGAGGCTACACCTTC.

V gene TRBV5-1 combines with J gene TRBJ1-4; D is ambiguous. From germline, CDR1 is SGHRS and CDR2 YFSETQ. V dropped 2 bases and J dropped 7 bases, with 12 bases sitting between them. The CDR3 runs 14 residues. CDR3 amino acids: CASSLPRRGEKLFF. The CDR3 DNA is TGCGCCAGCAGCTTACCCCGACGAGGTGAAAAACTGTTTTTT.